The 2 T cell receptor beta chains below all came from one sample that was sequenced in a study of CD8 T cells in Susac syndrome. Reverse transcription of about 0.45 to 1 ug RNA was performed with random hexamers. TCRdb reanalysed the immunoSEQ multiplex PCR reads using MiXCR and keeps one entry per CDR3 protein. The table has about 210,000 distinct CDR3 sequences, 95% seen once. The sample comprised CD4+ T cells from PBMCs. The receptor source for this set is a human donor with multiple sclerosis.

This sequence joins TRBV5-1 and TRBJ2-1; 12 bases align to TRBD2. Germline V gene sequence: CDR1 SGHRS, CDR2 YFSETQ. With V trimmed by 3 bases and J by 7 bases, 2 bases remained unmatched. The CDR3 totals 14 residues. The CDR3 sequence: CASSSGTSGNEQFF. The CDR3 DNA reads TGCGCCAGCAGCTCCGGGACTAGCGGGAATGAGCAGTTCTTC.

The chain uses TRBV7-8 and TRBJ1-2; D may be TRBD1 (6 bases). The V gene lost 8 bases and the J gene lost 6 bases, with 19 bases spanning the gap. This CDR3 is built from 14 residues. Germline CDR1 reads SGHVS; CDR2 reads FQNEAQ. The CDR3 DNA is TGTGCCAGCTCCCTGACGAGGACAGAAGATGGCTACACCTTC. It yields the protein CASSLTRTEDGYTF.